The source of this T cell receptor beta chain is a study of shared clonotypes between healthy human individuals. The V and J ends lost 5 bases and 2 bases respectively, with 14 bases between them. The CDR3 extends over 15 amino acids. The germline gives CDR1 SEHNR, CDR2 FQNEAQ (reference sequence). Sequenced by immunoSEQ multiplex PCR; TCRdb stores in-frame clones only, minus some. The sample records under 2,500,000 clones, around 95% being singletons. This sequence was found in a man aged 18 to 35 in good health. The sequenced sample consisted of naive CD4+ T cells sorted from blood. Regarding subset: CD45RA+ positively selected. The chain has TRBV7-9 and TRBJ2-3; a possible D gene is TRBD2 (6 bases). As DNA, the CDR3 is TGTGCCAGCAGCCCACCGCCTAGCGACACAGATACGCAGTATTTT. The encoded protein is CASSPPPSDTDTQYF.